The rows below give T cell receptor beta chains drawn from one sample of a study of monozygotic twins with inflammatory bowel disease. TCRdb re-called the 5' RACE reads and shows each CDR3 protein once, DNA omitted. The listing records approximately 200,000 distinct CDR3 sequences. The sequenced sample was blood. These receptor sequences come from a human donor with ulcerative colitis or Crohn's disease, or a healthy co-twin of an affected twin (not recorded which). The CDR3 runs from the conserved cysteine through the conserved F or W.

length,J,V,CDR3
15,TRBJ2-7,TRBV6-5,CASSFLRDSTYEQYF
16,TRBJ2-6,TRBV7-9,CASSTTGDSGANVLTF
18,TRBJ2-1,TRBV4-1,CASSQDGRLAGSANEQFF
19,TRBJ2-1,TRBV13,CASSPEGPGSLSSYNEQFF
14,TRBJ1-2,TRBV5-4,CASSPPGVNYGYTF
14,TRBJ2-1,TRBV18,CASSSLGGTGEQFF
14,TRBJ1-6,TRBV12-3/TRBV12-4,CASSLREGSSPLHF
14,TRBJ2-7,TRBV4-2,CASSQGEVKVEQYF
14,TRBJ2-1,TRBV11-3,CASSLGGSHNEQFF
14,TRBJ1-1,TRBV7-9,CASSLREGNTEAFF
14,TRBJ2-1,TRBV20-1,CSARDYSGINEQFF
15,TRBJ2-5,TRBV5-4,CASSLGTPSLETQYF
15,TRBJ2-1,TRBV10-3,CAISPGGQGDNEQFF
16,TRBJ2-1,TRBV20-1,CSARVTTGPSYNEQFF
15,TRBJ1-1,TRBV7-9,CASSLGQAPNTEAFF
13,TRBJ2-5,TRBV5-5,CASSSTGSGTQYF
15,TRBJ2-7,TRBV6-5,CASRDSGLSAYEQYF
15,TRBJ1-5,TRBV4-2,CASSQDLGTEQPQHF
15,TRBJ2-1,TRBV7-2,CASSPGRGPAKEQFF
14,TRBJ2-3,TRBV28,CASSRQGGTDTQYF
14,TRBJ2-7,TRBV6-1,CASSPTGARFKQYF
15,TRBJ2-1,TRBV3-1,CASSQDGGNYNEQFF
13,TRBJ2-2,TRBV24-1,CATIPTGTGELFF
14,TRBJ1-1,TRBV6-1,CASSATGGNTEAFF
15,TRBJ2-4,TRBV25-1,CASSAAGGVENIQYF
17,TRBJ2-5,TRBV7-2,CASSFYGREIRSETQYF
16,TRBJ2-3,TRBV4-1,CASSQIPGLAVDTQYF
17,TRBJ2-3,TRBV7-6,CASSSTMGVGSTDTQYF
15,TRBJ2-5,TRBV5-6,CASSLESGGWETQYF